This TCR beta chain appears in the sequencing data of a study of blood T cells in healthy people across ages (dated by TCRdb to between 2015 and 2017). Regarding the complete study: In model experiments, roughly one uniquely barcoded TCR beta cDNA molecule per two T cells was captured by template switching. Donors were grouped into four age groups: young (average approximately 15 years), middle-aged (39), aged (roughly 67) and long-lived (approximately 81). Using the same blood draw, the study looked at two additional independent replicas of 1 million unique cDNA reads for two donors, one aged 18 to 29 and the other aged 80 or older. To avoid experimental bias, donors of different ages were randomly spread across the sequencing lanes. To track age-related changes in TCR beta repertoire diversity, the study relied on deep sequencing normalized with unique cDNA molecular identifiers. Overall study results and their limits: Because the CMV infection status of the donors was unknown, age-related changes in expanded clonotypes may potentially have been confounded. Compared with the aged group, the long-lived group had more naive CD4+ T cells, fewer expanded clones and increased TCR diversity, a pattern suggesting age selection. The percentage of naive T cells measured by flow cytometry correlated strongly with observed TCR beta diversity. Bulk unsorted PBMC profiling prevented conclusive comparison of naive and antigen-experienced compartments. As age increased, observed TCR beta diversity per million T cells dropped in a roughly linear way, and a significant reduction was already evident by age about 40. Estimates of total diversity from one million sequenced T cells were regarded as lower bounds and underestimates.

CDR1 and CDR2 (SGHAT, FQNNGV) derive from the germline V gene. From cysteine to phenylalanine, the CDR3 is 13 amino acids long. Of the read, only the CDR3 DNA is kept; its 39 bases are in frame from base 1. Donors were approximately 42 systemically healthy Caucasian individuals from Russia aged roughly 6 to 95 years. Around 10 milliliters of peripheral blood were collected from each donor into EDTA-treated Vacutainer tubes. Ficoll-Paque density-gradient centrifugation was used to isolate PBMCs, with at least 7 million per sample. Total RNA was extracted from PBMCs with Trizol reagent, with at least 5.5 micrograms obtained per sample. For every donor, flow cytometry on a PBMC aliquot measured the percentage of naive CD45RAhigh/CD27high T cells. The library was made by 5' RACE. The instrument given in TCRdb is Illumina HiSeq 2500. A second PCR of roughly 6 to 12 cycles was run with a J-beta primer mix and a sample-barcoded 5' primer. A template-switch 5' adaptor carrying 12 random nucleotides introduced a unique molecular identifier onto each TCR beta cDNA molecule. Each sample yielded at least 2.5 million CDR3-containing paired-end reads. The Mint cDNA synthesis kit, primed by a TRBC-specific oligonucleotide, was used to synthesize first-strand cDNA from all RNA. After uracil-DNA glycosylase treatment, a first 18-cycle PCR used universal primers M1SS and BC2_uni_R on all cDNA. In the source study's methods: For normalization, 1 million high-quality reads were randomly selected from each sample, with every read carrying a distinct molecular identifier. Reads sharing molecular identifiers were discarded rather than binned into consensus sequences. MiTCR, with a Q25 quality threshold and the strictest error-elimination algorithm, was used for CDR3 identification, clonotype clustering and error correction. A nonparametric unseen species model with Euler transformation was used to estimate a lower bound on total TCR beta diversity. Using fastp trimming at Q25 and MiXCR clonotype assembly, TCRdb reanalyzed the public sequencing data and kept in-frame beta chains. Rows matching on CDR3 protein sequence are summarized as one entry with the most common DNA and genes. TCRdb assigned the V and J calls; the authors' analysis was not used. The sample table holds fewer than 700,000 distinct CDR3 sequences, of which less than 45% were seen once. Around 30% of the sample is held by the ten biggest clonotypes.

Comment on this clonotype: The clone's antigen remains unknown. Base qualities were left out, and no much larger clone turns up one base away.

The sample comprised blood. The chain links TRBV11-2 with TRBJ2-1; confidence is insufficient to name the D gene. The J call may be mistaken, given a closer DNA end match to TRBJ2-7. This clonotype was sampled from a man aged 80 or over in good health. CDR3 protein: CASSVGLLNEQYF. The sequenced DNA is TGTGCCAGCAGCGTGGGCCTCCTTAATGAGCAGTACTTC.